This is a list of T cell receptor beta chains from one sample in a study of radiation and T cells in renal cell carcinoma. This table comes from immunoSEQ multiplex PCR, and its TCRdb copy is limited to in-frame clones, with some not included. The data hold about 83,000 clones, with roughly 85% observed a single time. The sample consisted of blood, taken from a patient whose treatment included radiotherapy and nephrectomy. These receptor sequences come from a woman aged 55 to 70 with renal cell carcinoma. CDR3s include the opening cysteine and the closing phenylalanine or tryptophan. Each record gives: V gene, clone size, CDR3 protein. Clone size is stated in some rows and not others, as once, few, many or a class when expanded.

v_gene: TRBV16; abundance: -; CDR3aa: CASSQSVGLNTEAFF
v_gene: TRBV7-2; abundance: -; CDR3aa: CASSLEGVDLGFGAFF
v_gene: TRBV6-1; abundance: -; CDR3aa: CASSDNLGQRETQYF
v_gene: TRBV28; abundance: -; CDR3aa: CASSLRAGGLEKLFF
v_gene: TRBV29-1; abundance: -; CDR3aa: CSVGRSNEQYF
v_gene: TRBV15; abundance: -; CDR3aa: CATSRGGSGTYGYTF
v_gene: TRBV2; abundance: -; CDR3aa: CASRENLVGANYNEQFF
v_gene: TRBV5-1; abundance: -; CDR3aa: CASSLEGGLYYNEQFF
v_gene: TRBV19; abundance: -; CDR3aa: CASGTGILDTEAFF
v_gene: TRBV4-2; abundance: -; CDR3aa: CASSQEGDGEQFF
v_gene: TRBV30; abundance: -; CDR3aa: CAWTDGGVTEAFF
v_gene: TRBV11-3; abundance: few; CDR3aa: CASSLHPGNIQYF
v_gene: TRBV28; abundance: -; CDR3aa: CASTESGVGYGYTF
v_gene: TRBV29-1; abundance: -; CDR3aa: CSVRDIYGYTF
v_gene: TRBV18; abundance: -; CDR3aa: CASSPTGLGTSDTQYF
v_gene: TRBV19; abundance: -; CDR3aa: CASSIGGQVSGYTF
v_gene: TRBV5-1; abundance: -; CDR3aa: CASSEGQAKNIQYF
v_gene: TRBV18; abundance: -; CDR3aa: CASSNRDLNTGELFF
v_gene: TRBV19; abundance: -; CDR3aa: CASSGTGGRQPQHF
v_gene: TRBV9; abundance: -; CDR3aa: CASSTSSFLGTDTQYF
v_gene: TRBV9; abundance: -; CDR3aa: CASSAEGAYEQYF
v_gene: TRBV6-1; abundance: -; CDR3aa: CASTGVPHTGELFF
v_gene: TRBV9; abundance: -; CDR3aa: CASSAGGAGYTF
v_gene: TRBV7-9; abundance: -; CDR3aa: CASSLSGSGQPQHF
v_gene: TRBV14; abundance: -; CDR3aa: CASSHLGQRNSPLHF
v_gene: TRBV9; abundance: -; CDR3aa: CASSVEVGSNTGELFF
v_gene: TRBV25-1; abundance: -; CDR3aa: CASTPRGNPSGNTIYF
v_gene: TRBV9; abundance: -; CDR3aa: CASSVDWGAGGLTDTQYF
v_gene: TRBV28; abundance: -; CDR3aa: CASITGTGPPGTQYF
v_gene: TRBV19; abundance: once; CDR3aa: CASSIAGQPGDIQYF
v_gene: TRBV19; abundance: -; CDR3aa: CASSPDPGAGELFF
v_gene: TRBV27; abundance: few; CDR3aa: CASSDADLDYNEQFF
v_gene: TRBV28; abundance: -; CDR3aa: CASSSRWGVHNEQFF